The subject of this entry is one T cell receptor (beta chain). No antigen is known for it. CDR1 SGHTA and CDR2 FQGNSA come from the germline V gene. This CDR3 is built from 14 residues. UMIs accompanied the 5'RACE template switching by which TCR beta cDNA was made. Reprocessing the 5' RACE reads, TCRdb reports a single entry for every CDR3 protein and omits DNA. Its clone listing holds fewer than 400,000 distinct CDR3 sequences. This record comes from a study of T cells expressing NK-cell markers. On the study more broadly: One of the eight sequenced donors was seronegative, whereas the other seven were HCMV-seropositive.

Whole-study results and caveats: These same clonotypes (in four donors) also led the CD3+CD56-NKG2C+ fraction. As a fraction of CD8+ T cells, dominant NKG2C+ clonotypes reached about 1.0-8% in more than five donors.

V and J are TRBV7-2 and TRBJ2-7; TCRdb's D gene call, TRBD2, goes unchecked for lack of DNA. The receptor was derived from a woman in her fifties or sixties in good health. Sequenced input: blood T cells: a sorted CD56 or NKG2C T cell subset, CD4+ or CD8+ T cells, or bulk PBMC T cells (not recorded which). CDR3 loop: CASSLGGRRYEQYF.